A single sample gave rise to the 32 T cell receptor beta chains below, sequenced in a study of blood T cell repertoires in COVID-19 (dated by TCRdb to 2020 to 2022). The library relied on the immunoSEQ multiplex PCR assay. Here the immuneACCESS table is served through TCRdb, limited to in-frame sequences with V and J called. Missing clones are a known gap in these copies; in checked studies unresolved V genes cover under half, and the rest lacks a known reason. A total of 250,000 to 350,000 clones appear in this sample, around 89% of them only once. The leading ten clones occupy roughly 0.8% of the sample. The sequenced sample was peripheral blood. The receptors derive from a man younger than 45 with acute or convalescent COVID-19.

The chain combines TRBV3-1 (or the pseudogene TRBV3-2) with TRBJ1-6; TRBD1 aligns across 7 bases. Germline V gene data show CDR1 as LGHDT and CDR2 as YNNKEL (reference sequence). The CDR3 is 17 amino acids. Trimming cost V 3 bases and J 3 bases; bases outside gene matches: 8. Here the CDR3 reads CASSQLTGRNYNSPLHF. The CDR3, as DNA: TGTGCCAGCAGCCAGTTGACAGGGCGGAACTATAATTCACCCCTCCACTTT.

This rearrangement joins TRBV6-5 to TRBJ2-7; 7 bases align to TRBD2. Germline-derived CDR1 and CDR2 are MNHEY and SVGAGI. The CDR3 contains 14 residues. J gave up 3 bases and V 8 bases, and 10 bases lay outside the gene matches. The CDR3 loop reads CASSRGRGNYEQYF. CDR3 nucleotides: TGTGCCAGCTCCCGAGGGCGGGGGAACTACGAGCAGTACTTC.

The chain joins TRBV19 to TRBJ2-2, with TRBD1 identical over 8 bases. The CDR3 length is 18 residues. Germline V gene sequence: CDR1 LNHDA, CDR2 SQIVND (reference sequence). V dropped 3 bases and J dropped 2; count of bases not matched to a gene: 11. The CDR3 protein is CASSIPRTGLSNTGELFF. In nucleotides, the CDR3 is TGTGCCAGTAGTATCCCTCGGACAGGGCTATCTAACACCGGGGAGCTGTTTTTT. Full variable domain (outside the CDR3, taken from reference TRBV19 and TRBJ2-2): DGGITQSPKYLFRKEGQNVTLSCEQNLNHDAMYWYRQDPGQGLRLIYYSQIVNDFQKGDIAEGYSVSREKKESFPLTVTSAQKNPTAFYLCASSIPRTGLSNTGELFFGEGSRLTVL.

This chain connects TRBV4-1 to TRBJ1-4; 7 bases are shared with TRBD1. The germline CDR1 and CDR2 sequences are MGHRA and YSYEKL. CDR3 size: 16 residues. J gave up 8 bases and V 5 bases, and 14 bases lay outside the gene matches. As DNA, the CDR3 is TGCGCCAGCAGCGAATTTCCCGACAGGGTAGGAGAAAAACTGTTTTTT. Its translation is CASSEFPDRVGEKLFF.

The chain uses TRBV7-9 and TRBJ2-5; 7 bases agree with TRBD2. CDR3 length: 19 amino acids. Trimming at V came to 3 bases and at J to 4 bases, leaving 20 bases not matched to a gene. Looked up from germline, CDR1 is SEHNR and CDR2 is FQNEAQ (reference sequence). The CDR3 DNA reads as TGTGCCAGCAGCTTTCGGACCGGTTTGCGGGAGCTTTTGGTAGAGACCCAGTACTTC. Translating it yields CASSFRTGLRELLVETQYF.

The V and J genes are TRBV28 and TRBJ2-3, with 7 bases matching TRBD1. The V gene end was trimmed by 4 bases and the J gene end by 4 bases; junction bases not matched to a gene: 11. This CDR3 is 16 amino acids long. Germline CDR1 is MDHEN and CDR2 is SYDVKM. CDR3 DNA: TGTGCCAGCAGTTCGCGCCGGGACAGCATGCCAGATACGCAGTATTTT. Its translation: CASSSRRDSMPDTQYF.

The sample holds a few counts of this clone. The chain employs TRBV5-1 and TRBJ1-1, with 7 bases matching TRBD1. The CDR3 has 13 amino acids. The V gene end was trimmed by 0 bases and the J gene end by 6 bases; junction bases not matched to a gene: 2. Per the germline V gene, CDR1 is SGHRS and CDR2 is YFSETQ. CDR3 region: CASSLGGQPEAFF. As DNA, the CDR3 is TGCGCCAGCAGCTTGGGGGGACAGCCTGAAGCTTTCTTT. Filled out from reference TRBV5-1 and TRBJ1-1, the complete variable domain reads KAGVTQTPRYLIKTRGQQVTLSCSPISGHRSVSWYQQTPGQGLQFLFEYFSETQRNKGNFPGRFSGRQFSNSRSEMNVSTLELGDSALYLCASSLGGQPEAFFGQGTRLTVV.

The chain has TRBV19 and TRBJ2-4; D might be TRBD1 or TRBD2, each matching 6 bases. The CDR3 is 13 amino acids. CDR1 is LNHDA and CDR2 is SQIVND in the germline V gene (reference sequence). V dropped 5 bases and J dropped 5 bases, with 10 bases sitting between them. The CDR3 loop reads CASSVGGQNIQYF. The CDR3 DNA follows: TGTGCCAGTAGTGTAGGGGGGCAAAACATTCAGTACTTC.

This chain links TRBV12-3 or TRBV12-4 with TRBJ1-2; 9 bases fit TRBD1. This CDR3 is 13 amino acids long. V gave up 5 bases and J gave up 8 bases; unmatched junction bases: 6. The CDR3 DNA reads TGTGCCAGCAGTCATTGGGACAGGGACGGCTACACCTTC. It codes for CASSHWDRDGYTF.

This chain uses TRBV6-5 with TRBJ2-7, with TRBD1 matching 9 bases. Germline V CDR1 and CDR2: MNHEY, SVGAGI. The J segment lost 3 bases and the V segment lost 5 bases, leaving 8 bases of the junction unmatched. This CDR3 region has 15 residues. CDR3 region: CASSREDRGIYEQYF. The CDR3 nucleotides read TGTGCCAGCAGTCGAGAGGACAGGGGTATCTACGAGCAGTACTTC.

The rearrangement joins TRBV2 to TRBJ2-3; a weak D match, TRBD2 (5 bases). Trimming removed 10 bases at V and 4 bases at J, with 30 bases between. The germline V gene has CDR1 SNHLY and CDR2 FYNNEI. This CDR3 has 18 residues. The CDR3 loop is CAILPGSAIQKIADTQYF. DNA of the CDR3: TGTGCCATCCTCCCGGGATCGGCCATTCAGAAAATCGCAGATACGCAGTATTTT.

The rearrangement links TRBV6-5 to TRBJ2-1, with D uncertain. The CDR3 totals 15 residues. Germline CDR1 and CDR2: MNHEY and SVGAGI. The ends were cut back, 7 bases at V and 7 bases at J, with 20 bases in the middle. CDR3 residues: CASKRDWASANEQFF. CDR3 nucleotides: TGTGCCAGCAAGAGAGATTGGGCCTCCGCAAATGAGCAGTTCTTC.

The gene calls are TRBV2 and TRBJ1-6; TRBD1 matches at 7 bases. The CDR3 is 16 residues long. From germline, CDR1 is SNHLY and CDR2 FYNNEI. The V gene end was trimmed by 9 bases and the J gene end by 2 bases; junction bases not matched to a gene: 10. The CDR3: CASTRDSGAYNSPLHF. Here the CDR3 DNA reads TGTGCCAGTACTCGGGACAGCGGCGCCTATAATTCACCCCTCCACTTT.

The V call is TRBV3-1 (or the pseudogene TRBV3-2), the J call TRBJ2-7, with D possibly matching TRBD2 (5 bases). In germline, CDR1 is LGHDT, CDR2 YNNKEL (reference sequence). V lost 4 bases to trimming and J lost 7 bases, with 11 bases between them. The CDR3 consists of 12 residues. The CDR3 nucleotides are TGTGCCAGCAGCCTCCGGGGTGGGGAGCAGTACTTC. This gives the protein CASSLRGGEQYF.

The genes are TRBV7-9 and TRBJ2-3, with D unresolved. The germline V gene encodes CDR1 SEHNR and CDR2 FQNEAQ (reference sequence). Trimming removed 4 bases from V and 4 bases from J, with 3 bases in between. This CDR3 has 11 amino acids. Here the CDR3 reads CASSSSDTQYF. The CDR3 DNA reads TGTGCCAGCAGCTCGTCAGATACGCAGTATTTT.

The J gene is TRBJ2-1, the V gene TRBV3-1 (or the pseudogene TRBV3-2); 11 bases line up with TRBD2. Germline-derived CDR1 and CDR2 are LGHDT and YNNKEL (reference sequence). This CDR3 has 16 amino acids. J was trimmed by 7 bases and V by 4 bases; bases with no gene match: 9. The CDR3 loop is CASSRGASGGLNEQFF. The CDR3 coding sequence is TGTGCCAGCAGCCGCGGCGCTAGCGGGGGGTTAAATGAGCAGTTCTTC.

The chain has TRBV5-1 and TRBJ2-7; 10 positions agree with TRBD2. Germline V gene data show CDR1 as SGHRS and CDR2 as YFSETQ. The V and J ends lost 4 bases and 2 bases, in that order; junction bases with no gene match: 9. This CDR3 spans 16 amino acids. In DNA form, the CDR3 reads TGCGCCAGCAGCCCCCCCGGGAGCGGGAGGGCCTACGAGCAGTACTTC. Translating it yields CASSPPGSGRAYEQYF.

V is TRBV28 and J is TRBJ1-2, with TRBD1 identical over 8 bases. Germline CDR1 reads MDHEN; CDR2 reads SYDVKM. Trimming at V came to 4 bases and at J to 0 bases, leaving 7 bases not matched to a gene. The CDR3 is 16 amino acids. CDR3 in amino acids: CASSSRGQVANYGYTF. The CDR3 DNA reads as TGTGCCAGCAGTTCCCGGGGACAGGTAGCTAACTATGGCTACACCTTC.

The rearrangement joins TRBV7-9 to TRBJ2-7; possible D gene TRBD2, 7 bases. V dropped 3 bases and J dropped 4 bases, with 13 bases sitting between them. CDR1 SEHNR and CDR2 FQNEAQ come from the germline V gene (reference sequence). CDR3 length: 14 residues. The DNA for the CDR3 is TGTGCCAGCAGCTTGGACAGCGGGAAATACGAGCAGTACTTC. Translating gives CASSLDSGKYEQYF.

This chain joins TRBV5-1 and TRBJ1-3; no definite D call. Per the germline V gene, CDR1 is SGHRS and CDR2 is YFSETQ. The germline V and J ends were trimmed by 0 bases and 6 bases, with 7 bases remaining between them. The CDR3 runs 13 residues. This CDR3 reads CASSLGHANTIYF. The DNA for the CDR3 is TGCGCCAGCAGCTTGGGACATGCAAACACCATATATTTT.

V and J are TRBV28 and TRBJ2-3, with D possibly being TRBD1 (6 bases). Germline V lookup: CDR1 MDHEN, CDR2 SYDVKM. Deletions cut 7 bases from V and 6 bases from J, with 14 bases between. The CDR3 totals 13 residues. CDR3 DNA sequence: TGTGCCAGCACCGACGGACAGTACGATACGCAGTATTTT. Translation gives CASTDGQYDTQYF.

The gene calls are TRBV11-2 and TRBJ1-4, with TRBD1 matching 7 bases. This CDR3 is built from 15 residues. J was trimmed by 1 base and V by 6 bases; bases with no gene match: 5. Germline CDR1 is SGHAT and CDR2 is FQNNGV. CDR3 sequence reads: CASSWTGGTNEKLFF. CDR3 DNA sequence: TGTGCCAGCAGTTGGACAGGTGGAACTAATGAAAAACTGTTTTTT. The variable domain in full, completed from reference TRBV11-2 and TRBJ1-4, reads EAGVAQSPRYKIIEKRQSVAFWCNPISGHATLYWYQQILGQGPKLLIQFQNNGVVDDSQLPKDRFSAERLKGVDSTLKIQPAKLEDSAVYLCASSWTGGTNEKLFFGSGTQLSVL.

This clone occurred once. The chain carries TRBV3-1 (or the pseudogene TRBV3-2) and TRBJ2-1, with TRBD2 matching 15 bases. The germline V gene has CDR1 LGHDT and CDR2 YNNKEL (reference sequence). The CDR3 covers 14 residues. The V gene end was trimmed by 5 bases and the J gene end by 10 bases; junction bases not matched to a gene: 3. CDR3 bases: TGTGCCAGCAGCTTTGGACTAGCGGGGGGGGAGCAGTTCTTC. Encoded protein: CASSFGLAGGEQFF.

The chain combines TRBV27 with TRBJ1-3; a weak D match, TRBD1 (5 bases). Deletions cut 9 bases from V and 2 bases from J, with 8 bases between. The CDR3 has 12 residues. Germline assignment: CDR1 MNHEY and CDR2 SMNVEV (reference sequence). The CDR3 here is CAREGPGNTIYF. The CDR3 DNA sequence: TGTGCCAGGGAGGGGCCTGGAAACACCATATATTTT.

The rearrangement uses TRBV5-1 and TRBJ2-1; D might be TRBD1 (6 bases). Germline-derived CDR1 and CDR2 are SGHRS and YFSETQ. The CDR3 is 14 amino acids. Trimming shortened V by 7 bases and J by 8 bases, and 19 bases separated the two germline ends. The CDR3 bases are TGCGCCAGCCTTCCGACAGGCCTGGGGGATGAGCAGTTCTTC. The encoded protein is CASLPTGLGDEQFF.

The chain links TRBV3-1 (or the pseudogene TRBV3-2) to TRBJ2-3; the match to TRBD1 covers 11 bases. The length of the CDR3 is 16 residues. Looked up from germline, CDR1 is LGHDT and CDR2 is YNNKEL (reference sequence). Trimming removed 1 base from V and 4 bases from J; junction bases left unmatched: 4. CDR3 in DNA: TGTGCCAGCAGCCAAGCAAGGACAGGGGGCGCAGATACGCAGTATTTT. This codes for CASSQARTGGADTQYF.

This chain connects TRBV5-6 to TRBJ2-5; tentatively, D is TRBD2 (5 bases). Germline lookup yields CDR1 SGHDT and CDR2 YYEEEE. This CDR3 spans 15 amino acids. The V and J ends lost 10 bases and 4 bases respectively, with 23 bases between them. CDR3 coding DNA: TGTGCCGGAGATAACCCGTTGCATGGAGGAGAGACCCAGTACTTC. Protein product: CAGDNPLHGGETQYF.

The rearrangement uses TRBV19 and TRBJ1-1; D unresolved. Germline-derived CDR1 and CDR2 are LNHDA and SQIVND (reference sequence). The CDR3 is 14 amino acids. Trimming took off 7 bases at V and 4 bases at J, with 16 bases between the two ends. Here the CDR3 reads CASKVQPGGTEAFF. CDR3 DNA sequence: TGTGCCAGTAAAGTCCAACCTGGAGGCACTGAAGCTTTCTTT.

The V gene is TRBV20-1, the J gene TRBJ2-7; D is unresolved. Trimming left V 3 bases short and J 2 bases short, with 8 bases between. The length of the CDR3 is 12 residues. Germline V lookup: CDR1 DFQATT, CDR2 SNEGSKA (reference sequence). The CDR3 reads CSASRRTYEQYF. Here the CDR3 DNA reads TGCAGTGCTAGTCGGCGGACCTACGAGCAGTACTTC.

The chain recombines TRBV18 with TRBJ2-3; 11 nucleotides line up with TRBD2. Trimming at V came to 8 bases and at J to 1 base, leaving 11 bases not matched to a gene. Per germline, CDR1 KGHSH and CDR2 LQKENI. This CDR3 has 17 amino acids. The CDR3 reads CASHQNLAGGGTDTQYF. The DNA of the CDR3 is TGTGCCAGCCACCAAAATCTAGCGGGGGGCGGCACAGATACGCAGTATTTT. The whole variable domain, filled in from reference TRBV18 and TRBJ2-3, reads NAGVMQNPRHLVRRRGQEARLRCSPMKGHSHVYWYRQLPEEGLKFMVYLQKENIIDESGMPKERFSAEFPKEGPSILRIQQVVRGDSAAYFCASHQNLAGGGTDTQYFGPGTRLTVL.

The rearrangement uses TRBV28 and TRBJ2-3; D not resolved. Trimming removed 7 bases from V and 2 bases from J, with 10 bases in between. From germline, CDR1 is MDHEN and CDR2 SYDVKM. The CDR3 loop spans 13 amino acids. CDR3 sequence: CASKEPATDTQYF. The CDR3 DNA follows: TGTGCCAGCAAGGAGCCAGCCACAGATACGCAGTATTTT.

This chain connects TRBV14 to TRBJ1-5; TRBD1 matches at 7 bases. V lost 10 bases and J lost 6; bases outside the gene matches: 12. The length of the CDR3 is 14 residues. The germline gives CDR1 SGHDN, CDR2 FVKESK. The CDR3 loop reads CATQTRGLSQPQHF. For the CDR3, the DNA is TGTGCCACTCAGACTAGGGGGCTTAGTCAGCCCCAGCATTTT.